These 2 T cell receptor beta chains share one sample of origin, sequenced in a study of technical replicates of blood from a handful of donors. Only in-frame clones appear in the TCRdb table, and some are missing; sequencing was by immunoSEQ multiplex PCR. The sample carries 60,000 to 85,000 clones, roughly 94% recorded once. Sequenced sample: T cells isolated from PBMCs. Receptors originate from a human donor in good health.

This chain connects TRBV6-1 to TRBJ2-4; D remains ambiguous. There are 13 residues in the CDR3. The ends were cut back, 8 bases at V and 0 bases at J, with 8 bases in the middle. Germline CDR1 MNHNS, CDR2 SASEGT. CDR3 in DNA: TGTGCCAGCTATACATTAGCCAAAAACATTCAGTACTTC. Translation gives CASYTLAKNIQYF.

The table lists this clone with a count of one. This sequence joins TRBV5-8 and TRBJ2-1; 13 bases are shared with TRBD2. Germline CDR1 reads SGHTS; CDR2 reads YDEGEE. The CDR3 covers 14 residues. With V trimmed by 3 bases and J by 8 bases, 2 bases remained unmatched. The CDR3 spells CASSYGLAGDEQFF. CDR3 nucleotide sequence: TGTGCCAGCAGCTACGGACTAGCGGGGGATGAGCAGTTCTTC.